These 28 T cell receptor beta chains originate from one sample sequenced in a study of metastatic and nonmetastatic thyroid tumors. The entire patient cohort was treatment-naive prior to thyroid surgery. TCRdb re-called clones via MiXCR from the PCR reads. The sample has tens of thousands of clones; about a sixth are singletons. The sequenced sample consisted of tumor tissue. Receptors were obtained from a female donor with papillary thyroid cancer or a benign thyroid nodule (not recorded which). Some clones in this sample may be carry-over from other donors' samples.

This clone was counted a few times. Likely a read error: the CDR3 ends without its conserved phenylalanine or tryptophan. The chain joins TRBV6-1 to TRBJ1-1; 7 bases agree with TRBD1. Germline CDR1 and CDR2: MNHNS and SASEGT. V shed 10 bases, J shed 4 bases, and the junction held 9 bases outside the gene matches. There are 13 residues in the CDR3. As DNA, the CDR3 is TGTGCCACCGACCTGGACAGGAGCACTGAAGCTTTCCTT. It encodes CATDLDRSTEAFL.

This clone was observed at least ten times. V usage is TRBV7-2 and J usage is TRBJ1-5; D unclear. Germline-derived CDR1 and CDR2 are SGHTA and FQGNSA. CDR3 length: 15 residues. With 0 bases removed from V and 3 bases from J, the gap between germline ends came to 9 bases. Here the CDR3 reads CASSLASQNNQPQHF. Here the CDR3 DNA reads TGTGCCAGCAGCTTAGCTAGTCAGAACAATCAGCCCCAGCATTTT.

The V and J genes are TRBV30 and TRBJ2-5; 9 bases match TRBD2. Germline CDR1 reads GTSNPN; CDR2 reads SVGIG (reference sequence). The length of the CDR3 is 14 residues. The junction had 3 bases not matched to a gene; V was cut back by 2 bases and J by 2 bases. CDR3 nucleotide sequence: TGTGCCTGGAGTTTGAGCGGGGGGCAAGAGACCCAGTACTTC. This gives the protein CAWSLSGGQETQYF.

This clone was counted between two and nine times. This chain links TRBV6-1 with TRBJ2-1; a possible D gene is TRBD2 (6 bases). Germline lookup yields CDR1 MNHNS and CDR2 SASEGT. The ends were cut back, 0 bases at V and 10 bases at J, with 19 bases in the middle. The CDR3 loop spans 16 amino acids. The CDR3 DNA is TGTGCCAGCAGTGAAGCGGTAGCGGAATGGCCGGGCGAGCAGTTCTTC. It translates to CASSEAVAEWPGEQFF.

This clone is categorized as medium-sized (0.01 to 0.1%). The rearrangement links TRBV6-1 to TRBJ2-7; a possible D gene is TRBD1 (6 bases). Trimming stripped 3 bases from V and 0 bases from J, with 9 bases between. The germline V gene encodes CDR1 MNHNS and CDR2 SASEGT. This CDR3 has 14 residues. The CDR3 DNA sequence: TGTGCCAGCAGTGACAGGGGCCCCTCCTACGAGCAGTACTTC. Residues: CASSDRGPSYEQYF.

This clone was seen at least ten times. The CDR3 region has the DNA TGTGCCATCCAAAAGGGACAGGGCGCAGATACGCAGTATTTT. It translates to CAIQKGQGADTQYF. This chain connects TRBV10-3 to TRBJ2-3; 9 bases line up with TRBD1. The CDR3 length is 14 residues. The V and J ends lost 8 bases and 4 bases, in that order; junction bases with no gene match: 7. Germline CDR1 is ENHRY and CDR2 is SYGVKD.

This clone has at least ten counts. V gene TRBV5-5 combines with J gene TRBJ2-7; a possible D gene is TRBD1 (5 bases). CDR1 and CDR2 (germline): SGHKS, YYEKEE (reference sequence). The CDR3 has 13 amino acids. V was clipped by 2 bases and J by 7 bases, with 13 bases between them. CDR3 amino acids: CASSLPGAREQYF. The DNA of the CDR3 is TGTGCCAGCAGCTTACCTGGGGCGCGAGAGCAGTACTTC.

This clone was detected many times. A much larger clone is a single base away; this may be a read error. V and J are TRBV28 and TRBJ2-3, with 7 bases lining up with TRBD1. Germline assignment: CDR1 MDHEN and CDR2 SYDVKM. The trim removed 6 bases at V and 1 base at J, leaving 13 bases unmatched. CDR3 length: 17 residues. This CDR3 is CASSRDSTLVGTDTQYF. CDR3 DNA sequence: TGTGCCAGCAGCCGGGACAGTACCCTTGTCGGCACAGATACGCAGTATTTT.

Concerning this clone itself: It may be a read error: a sequence one base away is much more abundant. The J gene is TRBJ1-1, the V gene TRBV11-1, with a weak D call TRBD1 (5 bases). Germline V gives CDR1 SGHAT, CDR2 FQDESV (reference sequence). The CDR3 contains 17 residues. The CDR3 coding sequence is TGTGCCATCAGCTGGCTTCAGGGACTAAGACCTAACACTGAAGCTTTCTTT. It is translated as CAISWLQGLRPNTEAFF.

This clone is medium-sized by share. V usage is TRBV30 and J usage is TRBJ2-7; 9 bases are a match to TRBD1. With V trimmed by 1 base and J by 1 base, 2 bases remained unmatched. The CDR3 loop spans 14 amino acids. CDR1 and CDR2 from the germline V gene are GTSNPN and SVGIG (reference sequence). CDR3 nucleotides: TGTGCCTGGAGTGCGGGACAGGGTTCCTACGAGCAGTACTTC. Residues: CAWSAGQGSYEQYF.

This clone showed up many times. This same CDR3 is encoded by further DNA sequences in the sample. The chain employs TRBV11-3 and TRBJ1-1; D call uncertain. V was shortened by 4 bases and J by 0 bases, with 9 bases between the two germline ends. Germline CDR1 is SGHNT and CDR2 is YENEEA. The CDR3 runs 14 residues. CDR3 sequence reads: CASSSSNMNTEAFF. The DNA of the CDR3 is TGTGCCAGCAGCTCGAGTAACATGAACACTGAAGCTTTCTTT.

The J gene is TRBJ1-1, the V gene TRBV11-3; D not resolved. The CDR3 is 15 residues long. The V gene lost 0 bases and the J gene lost 3 bases, with 11 bases spanning the gap. Germline loops: CDR1 SGHNT, CDR2 YENEEA. The chain's CDR3 is CASSLDFSCHTEAFF. DNA for the CDR3: TGTGCCAGCAGCTTAGACTTTTCCTGTCACACTGAAGCTTTCTTT. Based on the CDR3 plus reference TRBV11-3 and TRBJ1-1, the full variable domain is EAGVVQSPRYKIIEKKQPVAFWCNPISGHNTLYWYLQNLGQGPELLIRYENEEAVDDSQLPKDRFSAERLKGVDSTLKIQPAELGDSAVYLCASSLDFSCHTEAFFGQGTRLTVV.

This clone was found many times. This CDR3 is CASSDSGSPLHF. The CDR3 DNA follows: TGTGCCAGCAGTGACTCGGGGTCACCCCTCCACTTT. The V call is TRBV6-4, the J call TRBJ1-6; D remains unclear. V was cut by 0 bases and J by 10 bases, with 4 bases left in between. The CDR3 is 12 amino acids. Germline lookup yields CDR1 MRHNA and CDR2 SNTAGT.

Worth noting for this clone: At one boundary the junction diverges from the germline segment, which might be a read error. The J gene is TRBJ2-1, the V gene TRBV20-1; 7 nucleotides match TRBD2. This CDR3 has 13 residues. Germline V gives CDR1 DFQATT, CDR2 SNEGSKA (reference sequence). Written as DNA, the CDR3 is TGCAGAGCTAGCCCTAGCGGATGGGAAGAGCAGTTCTTC. This translates into CRASPSGWEEQFF.

This clone was found many times. The chain carries TRBV10-3 and TRBJ2-7, with TRBD1 identical over 9 bases. Germline CDR1 ENHRY, CDR2 SYGVKD. This CDR3 has 14 residues. The junction had 2 bases not matched to a gene; V was cut back by 4 bases and J by 1 base. In DNA, the CDR3 is TGTGCCATCAGTGGAGGACAGGGGTCCTACGAGCAGTACTTC. It yields the protein CAISGGQGSYEQYF.

This clone was detected ten times or more. The CDR3 DNA is TGTGCCAGCAGCCAGCGGGCGACCTACGAGCAGTACTTC. Protein: CASSQRATYEQYF. The gene calls are TRBV7-2 and TRBJ2-7, with D maybe TRBD2 (6 bases). The germline CDR1 and CDR2 sequences are SGHTA and FQGNSA. This CDR3 spans 13 amino acids. V lost 5 bases and J lost 2, with 10 bases in between.

Many counts were recorded for this clone. A much larger clone is a single base away; this may be a read error. This chain connects TRBV11-2 to TRBJ2-7; 8 bases match TRBD1. The CDR3 has 14 amino acids. The V segment lost 4 bases and the J segment 6 bases; nucleotides outside the gene matches: 8. Per the germline V gene, CDR1 is SGHAT and CDR2 is FQNNGV. The CDR3, as DNA: TGTGCCAGCAGCTCTAGACAGGGGCTCCGCGAGCAGTACTTC. This translates into CASSSRQGLREQYF.

A few counts support this clone. This chain connects TRBV11-1 to TRBJ2-1; 10 bases map to TRBD2. Germline assignment: CDR1 SGHAT and CDR2 FQDESV (reference sequence). V was pared by 5 bases and J by 0 bases, with 4 bases of the junction left unmatched. CDR3 length equals 16 residues. The DNA of the CDR3 is TGTGCCAGCAGCGTCTGGACTAGCGGCTCCTACAATGAGCAGTTCTTC. Residues: CASSVWTSGSYNEQFF.

This clone was seen at least ten times. The chain joins TRBV30 to TRBJ2-1, with 9 bases aligning to TRBD2. There are 15 residues in the CDR3. Germline CDR1 is GTSNPN and CDR2 is SVGIG (reference sequence). V lost 0 bases, J lost 4 bases, and 4 bases stayed unmatched. CDR3 DNA: TGTGCCTGGAGTGTAGGTCTAGCGGGGTACAATGAGCAGTTCTTC. It encodes CAWSVGLAGYNEQFF. Full variable domain (remainder filled in from reference TRBV30 and TRBJ2-1): SQTIHQWPATLVQPVGSPLSLECTVEGTSNPNLYWYRQAAGRGLQLLFYSVGIGQISSEVPQNLSASRPQDRQFILSSKKLLLSDSGFYLCAWSVGLAGYNEQFFGPGTRLTVL.

A word on this clone: Since a much larger clone is just one base distant, this may be a read error. Distinct nucleotide sequences in the sample also encode this CDR3. This rearrangement joins TRBV7-9 to TRBJ2-5; D is uncertain. The ends were cut back, 3 bases at V and 3 bases at J, with 17 bases in the middle. This CDR3 region has 16 residues. Germline CDR1 SEHNR, CDR2 FQNEAQ (reference sequence). The CDR3 sequence: CASSFGTYLTEETQYF. The CDR3 DNA reads TGTGCCAGCAGCTTTGGAACTTATTTGACCGAAGAGACCCAGTACTTC.

There are many counts of this clone. The chain has TRBV20-1 and TRBJ1-4; a weak D match, TRBD1 (6 bases). The V gene lost 2 bases and the J gene lost 8 bases, with 12 bases spanning the gap. Germline CDR1 and CDR2: DFQATT and SNEGSKA (reference sequence). The CDR3 contains 13 residues. The CDR3 nucleotides read TGCAGTGCTAGAAAGACAGGCCGCGAAAAACTGTTTTTT. The encoded protein is CSARKTGREKLFF.

This clone was detected ten times or more. The sample holds other DNA sequences that translate to the same CDR3. This chain uses TRBV29-1 with TRBJ1-2; TRBD1 aligns across 8 bases. The germline V gene has CDR1 SQVTM and CDR2 ANQGSEA. CDR3 size: 12 residues. V was pared by 5 bases and J by 4 bases, with 3 bases of the junction left unmatched. As DNA, the CDR3 is TGCAGCGTTTCGGACAGGGCCTATGGCTACACCTTC. It yields the protein CSVSDRAYGYTF.

This clone has just a few counts. A much bigger clone sits one base away, suggesting this may be a read error. This CDR3 is also generated by other DNA sequences in the sample. The chain recombines TRBV15 with TRBJ1-5; 7 bases map to TRBD1. The germline V gene encodes CDR1 LNHNV and CDR2 YYDKDF (reference sequence). Trimming at V came to 0 bases and at J to 7 bases, leaving 6 bases not matched to a gene. The length of the CDR3 is 15 residues. DNA for the CDR3: TGTGCCACCAGCAGAGAGCAAAGGGGGCCCCAGCCCCAGCATTTT. Its translation is CATSREQRGPQPQHF.

The V gene is TRBV18, the J gene TRBJ1-1, with D unresolved. The germline V and J ends were trimmed by 4 bases and 4 bases, with 13 bases remaining between them. CDR1 and CDR2 (germline): KGHSH, LQKENI. CDR3 length equals 14 residues. CDR3: CASSQTNWGTEAFF. The CDR3 region has the DNA TGTGCCAGCTCACAAACAAACTGGGGCACTGAAGCTTTCTTT.

In this sample, this clone turned up many times. The chain uses TRBV20-1 and TRBJ2-7; TRBD1 is a possible D gene (6 bases). CDR1 and CDR2 from the germline V gene are DFQATT and SNEGSKA (reference sequence). This CDR3 is built from 11 residues. The V and J ends lost 5 bases and 3 bases respectively, with 8 bases between them. The CDR3 nucleotides are TGCAGTGCTCCAGGGGACTACGAGCAGTACTTC. Translating it yields CSAPGDYEQYF.

The rearrangement links TRBV9 to TRBJ2-3; possibly TRBD2 for D (7 bases). Per germline, CDR1 SGDLS and CDR2 YYNGEE. V was shortened by 4 bases and J by 8 bases, with 17 bases between the two germline ends. CDR3 length: 14 residues. In DNA form, the CDR3 reads TGTGCCAGCAGCCCCACAGGGCCGGGGGGTACGCAGTATTTT. It specifies CASSPTGPGGTQYF.

Concerning this clone: It may be a read error: a sequence one base away is much more abundant. The chain employs TRBV6-1 and TRBJ1-2; 11 bases align to TRBD1. This CDR3 comprises 14 residues. CDR1 and CDR2 from the germline V gene are MNHNS and SASEGT. In DNA, the CDR3 is TGTGTCAGCAGTGGACAGGGGGCCCATCATGGCTACACCTTC. Protein sequence: CVSSGQGAHHGYTF.

The chain carries TRBV11-2 and TRBJ2-7; D is unresolved. Looked up from germline, CDR1 is SGHAT and CDR2 is FQNNGV. The CDR3 runs to 17 residues. The V gene lost 0 bases and the J gene lost 3 bases, with 18 bases spanning the gap. CDR3 sequence: CASSLEFGRSAFYEQYF. CDR3 coding DNA: TGTGCCAGCAGCTTAGAATTTGGGCGCAGTGCTTTCTACGAGCAGTACTTC.